The clone carrying this T cell receptor delta chain occurred many times. TCRdb shows a much larger clone's protein in place of this DNA's translation, and the two differ at residue 5, likely through a read error; the protein shown is translated from the DNA. This CDR3 has 14 amino acids. From germline, CDR1 is TSWWSYY and CDR2 QGS. Deletions cut 5 bases from V and 8 bases from J, with 18 bases between. TCRdb re-analyzed the multiplex PCR reads via CATT. The data contain roughly 48,000 delta-chain clones, 1.6% of them singletons. The source of the sample is a study of γδ T cells in repeated Plasmodium falciparum infection. As for the study in general: Malian children with intense seasonal malaria exposure were compared with matched Australian children. Over roughly 640 days, donors received four mosquito-bite P. falciparum NF54 infections.

Gammadelta T cells were flow-sorted from PBMC into Vgamma9/Vdelta2+ and Vdelta2-negative populations for bulk analysis. This TCR was sampled from a pool of human donors (malaria-infected and uninfected, not separated). Sequencing used gamma-delta T cells from blood. This chain joins TRDV1 and TRDJ1; D is unresolved. As DNA, the CDR3 is TGTGCTCTTGGGAAACCGGATCCTTTGCTGAAACTCATCTTT. This sequence encodes CALGKPDPLLKLIF.